This entry is about one T cell receptor beta chain. Antigen: not known. The CDR3 sequence is 13 residues long. Germline CDR1 and CDR2: SGHNT and YENEEA. The V end was cut by 2 bases, the J end by 6 bases, with 7 bases between. These data originate in a study of vaccination and CD4 T cells after COVID-19. Study context: Control cultures used a CEFX viral epitope pool, an HIV-1 Nef peptide pool, or no peptide.

Treatment indicated: approximately 10-day PBMC culture with coronavirus spike peptide pools or control peptides (ViraFEST assay). The Oncomine TCR Beta short-read assay was applied to DNA of cultured CD4+ T cells. TCRdb redid the calling of the PCR reads with MiXCR, one entry per CDR3 protein. The data hold 10,000 to 15,000 distinct CDR3 sequences, with approximately 50% observed a single time. The sequencing input was CD4+ T cells from blood, cultured in vitro. This sequence was found in a human donor who had recovered from COVID-19. V gene TRBV11-3 combines with J gene TRBJ2-2; either TRBD1 or TRBD2 may supply D (5 bases each). DNA for the CDR3: TGTGCCAGCAGCTTACGGGACCCCGGGGAGCTGTTTTTT. Its translation is CASSLRDPGELFF.